The sequence of this TCR beta chain was determined in a study of T cell responses to AZD1222 COVID-19 vaccine. General study points: Of spike-specific TCRs, nearly half reportedly target regions left unmutated in variants.

Comments on this clone: Its antigen is currently unknown.

Some clones are missing from TCRdb's copy, which holds only in-frame ones; the method was immunoSEQ multiplex PCR. The data contain 150,000 to 200,000 clones, over 85% of them seen just once; the ten biggest clones take up 0.95% to 1.1%. Pooling of second doses given at about 4 or about 12 weeks was done. The CDR3 runs 14 residues. Between the trimmed V and J ends, which lost 1 base and 4 bases, there was a span of 9 bases. Germline assignment: CDR1 SGHTA and CDR2 FQGNSA. The clonotype was recovered from an adult who received the AZD1222 COVID-19 vaccine. The rearrangement uses TRBV7-2 and TRBJ2-3; the D is unclear. The sample here was peripheral blood, taken 28 days after the second AZD1222 dose. CDR3 DNA: TGTGCCAGCAGCTTAGACTACGGCGCAGATACGCAGTATTTT. Its protein product is CASSLDYGADTQYF.